This TCR beta chain emerged from a study of T cells in localized non-small cell lung cancer. Germline V lookup: CDR1 SEHNR, CDR2 FQNEAQ (reference sequence). Trimming shortened V by 2 bases and J by 5 bases, and 9 bases separated the two germline ends. The length of the CDR3 is 13 residues. Some clones are missing from TCRdb's copy, which holds only in-frame ones; the method was immunoSEQ multiplex PCR. The table shows fewer than 40,000 clones, with approximately 90% occurring only once. Findings and caveats of the study: Measurement of T cell clonality placed uninvolved adjacent lung highest, above the level in tumor. A median of around 60 clones ranked among the top 100 in tumor appeared in adjacent lung. Longer survival (overall) was linked to higher T cell density in blood. Heterogeneity within the tumor remains possible, as just one region underwent sequencing.

Worth noting for this clone: The antigen is unknown.

This chain connects TRBV7-9 to TRBJ2-5, with a possible D match to TRBD1 (6 bases). Sequencing was performed on peripheral blood mononuclear cells, taken before any cancer treatment. The sequence was collected from a man aged 35 to 69 with stage III lung adenocarcinoma. CDR3 DNA: TGTGCCAGCAGCTTAAACACAGGGGAGACCCAGTACTTC. It is translated as CASSLNTGETQYF.